Below, 31 T cell receptor beta chains from the same sample are listed, as sequenced in a study of neoadjuvant anti-PD-1 for oral cavity cancer. Generated by immunoSEQ multiplex PCR, the TCRdb table keeps only in-frame clones and is missing some. This table holds around 20,000 clones, roughly 78% found once. This specimen consisted of PBMCs, obtained before nivolumab (anti-PD-1) treatment. The source is a person between 40 and 79 years old with oral cavity squamous cell carcinoma.

The rearrangement links TRBV19 to TRBJ1-4, with D uncertain. The length of the CDR3 is 16 residues. Trimming left V 4 bases short and J 0 bases short, with 12 bases between. Germline assignment: CDR1 LNHDA and CDR2 SQIVND (reference sequence). The CDR3 here is CASSSGMSATNEKLFF. The CDR3 nucleotides read TGTGCCAGTAGTAGTGGGATGTCTGCAACTAATGAAAAACTGTTTTTT. Using reference TRBV19 and TRBJ1-4 for the parts outside the CDR3, the full variable domain is DGGITQSPKYLFRKEGQNVTLSCEQNLNHDAMYWYRQDPGQGLRLIYYSQIVNDFQKGDIAEGYSVSREKKESFPLTVTSAQKNPTAFYLCASSSGMSATNEKLFFGSGTQLSVL.

The chain couples TRBV5-1 to TRBJ2-5; either TRBD1 or TRBD2 may supply D (6 bases each). V shed 4 bases and J shed 2 bases, with 18 bases lying between them. CDR1 and CDR2 from the germline V gene are SGHRS and YFSETQ. CDR3 length: 16 amino acids. The CDR3 nucleotides are TGCGCCAGCAGCGGTGGAGGGGCAGGGACACAAGAGACCCAGTACTTC. This gives the protein CASSGGGAGTQETQYF.

V usage is TRBV5-4 and J usage is TRBJ2-5, with D tentatively TRBD2 (6 bases). Trimming took off 4 bases at V and 5 bases at J, with 15 bases between the two ends. CDR3 length: 14 amino acids. The V gene's germline CDR1 is SGHNT and CDR2 YYREEE (reference sequence). The CDR3 region is CASSMPTSLETQYF. The CDR3 nucleotides read TGTGCCAGCAGCATGCCGACTAGTCTCGAGACCCAGTACTTC.

This sequence joins TRBV19 and TRBJ2-1, with 9 positions matching TRBD1. The germline V gene encodes CDR1 LNHDA and CDR2 SQIVND (reference sequence). CDR3 length equals 15 residues. With V trimmed by 11 bases and J by 1 base, 9 bases remained unmatched. The CDR3 region has the DNA TGTGCCGCCTCGGCGGGACAGGGATCCTACAATGAGCAGTTCTTC. Residues: CAASAGQGSYNEQFF. Combining the CDR3 with reference TRBV19 and TRBJ2-1 gives the whole variable domain DGGITQSPKYLFRKEGQNVTLSCEQNLNHDAMYWYRQDPGQGLRLIYYSQIVNDFQKGDIAEGYSVSREKKESFPLTVTSAQKNPTAFYLCAASAGQGSYNEQFFGPGTRLTVL.

The V call is TRBV27, the J call TRBJ1-1; D might be TRBD1 (5 bases). CDR1 is MNHEY and CDR2 is SMNVEV in the germline V gene (reference sequence). Trimming removed 2 bases from V and 9 bases from J, with 13 bases in between. The CDR3 consists of 13 residues. This CDR3 is CASSLNSGGKAFF. In DNA form, the CDR3 reads TGTGCCAGCAGTTTAAATTCGGGGGGTAAAGCTTTCTTT.

This chain links TRBV20-1 with TRBJ1-1; D remains ambiguous. Trimming left V 4 bases short and J 3 bases short, with 6 bases between. CDR3 length: 11 residues. Germline V lookup: CDR1 DFQATT, CDR2 SNEGSKA (reference sequence). DNA of the CDR3: TGCAGTGCTAACGTGGACACTGAAGCTTTCTTT. Translating it yields CSANVDTEAFF.

This clone showed up just a few times. The V call is TRBV6-5, the J call TRBJ1-5; weak D call: TRBD1 (5 bases). V lost 5 bases and J lost 9, with 14 bases in between. This CDR3 has 13 amino acids. Per the germline V gene, CDR1 is MNHEY and CDR2 is SVGAGI. The CDR3 sequence is CASSTQGLTPQHF. The CDR3 coding sequence is TGTGCCAGCAGTACGCAGGGCCTAACGCCCCAGCATTTT.

The chain has TRBV18 and TRBJ1-2, with D perhaps TRBD1 (6 bases). The germline V gene encodes CDR1 KGHSH and CDR2 LQKENI. V was cut by 4 bases and J by 6 bases, with 15 bases left in between. There are 14 residues in the CDR3. CDR3 in amino acids: CASSRTASDDGYTF. CDR3 nucleotides: TGTGCCAGCTCACGGACAGCCTCTGATGATGGCTACACCTTC.

The chain uses TRBV6-5 and TRBJ2-7; D is unclear. The CDR3 contains 15 residues. V was shortened by 4 bases and J by 3 bases, with 16 bases between the two germline ends. Germline CDR1 and CDR2: MNHEY and SVGAGI. CDR3 nucleotides: TGTGCCAGCAGTTTCCAAGGGTCGCCACTCTACGAGCAGTACTTC. Its translation: CASSFQGSPLYEQYF.

The genes are TRBV11-2 and TRBJ1-3, with 8 nucleotides matching TRBD1. The CDR3 extends over 15 amino acids. Trimming removed 5 bases from V and 6 bases from J; junction bases left unmatched: 9. The germline gives CDR1 SGHAT, CDR2 FQNNGV. The CDR3 nucleotides are TGTGCCAGCAGCCCGAGGACAGGGTTGACAAACACCATATATTTT. Translated, it gives CASSPRTGLTNTIYF.

A single count supports this clone. This chain uses TRBV6-6 with TRBJ2-7; 8 nucleotides align to TRBD1. This CDR3 comprises 14 residues. The V gene end was trimmed by 6 bases and the J gene end by 0 bases; junction bases not matched to a gene: 4. The V gene's germline CDR1 is MNHNY and CDR2 SVGAGI (reference sequence). The CDR3 DNA reads TGTGCCAGCAGCCACACAGGGGGCTCCTACGAGCAGTACTTC. It translates to CASSHTGGSYEQYF.

This chain links TRBV14 with TRBJ2-1; possible D gene TRBD1, 6 bases. The V gene's germline CDR1 is SGHDN and CDR2 FVKESK. V dropped 1 base and J dropped 1 base, with 8 bases sitting between them. The CDR3 has 15 residues. CDR3: CASSQARGSYNEQFF. The CDR3 DNA reads as TGTGCCAGCAGCCAAGCGAGGGGGTCCTACAATGAGCAGTTCTTC.

The CDR3 region is CATGGISGANVLTF. The CDR3 nucleotides are TGTGCCACCGGGGGGATCTCTGGGGCCAACGTCCTGACTTTC. This sequence joins TRBV6-5 and TRBJ2-6; TRBD2 matches at 7 bases. Germline V lookup: CDR1 MNHEY, CDR2 SVGAGI. This CDR3 region has 14 residues. Trimming removed 10 bases from V and 0 bases from J; junction bases left unmatched: 3.

In this sample, this clone turned up a few times. V usage is TRBV7-2 and J usage is TRBJ2-1; D gene ambiguous. Germline assignment: CDR1 SGHTA and CDR2 FQGNSA. There are 13 residues in the CDR3. V was shortened by 5 bases and J by 9 bases, with 14 bases between the two germline ends. The chain's CDR3 is CASSSGVSPEQFF. The DNA of the CDR3 is TGTGCCAGCAGCAGTGGGGTAAGTCCTGAGCAGTTCTTC. Full variable domain (outside the CDR3, taken from reference TRBV7-2 and TRBJ2-1): GAGVSQSPSNKVTEKGKDVELRCDPISGHTALYWYRQSLGQGLEFLIYFQGNSAPDKSGLPSDRFSAERTGGSVSTLTIQRTQQEDSAVYLCASSSGVSPEQFFGPGTRLTVL.

The V call is TRBV2, the J call TRBJ2-1, with D hard to call. From germline, CDR1 is SNHLY and CDR2 FYNNEI. The length of the CDR3 is 12 residues. The V and J ends lost 2 bases and 15 bases respectively, with 14 bases between them. Written as DNA, the CDR3 is TGTGCCAGCAGTGAAAGGTTTCTAGTACTGTTCTTC. Translating it yields CASSERFLVLFF. The full variable domain, rest sourced from reference TRBV2 and TRBJ2-1, is EPEVTQTPSHQVTQMGQEVILRCVPISNHLYFYWYRQILGQKVEFLVSFYNNEISEKSEIFDDQFSVERPDGSNFTLKIRSTKLEDSAMYFCASSERFLVLFFGPGTRLTVL.

This clone was found a few times. This sequence joins TRBV19 and TRBJ1-3; unclear D gene. The CDR3 loop spans 15 amino acids. The germline CDR1 and CDR2 sequences are LNHDA and SQIVND (reference sequence). Trimming left V 3 bases short and J 0 bases short, with 9 bases between. The CDR3 nucleotides read TGTGCCAGTAGTATCGGCAGAGTCTCTGGAAACACCATATATTTT. This sequence encodes CASSIGRVSGNTIYF.

The sample holds one count of this clone. The CDR3 DNA follows: TGTGCCTGGAGTCTGAATGGGATGGGGCGGCTCCAAGATACGCAGTATTTT. It codes for CAWSLNGMGRLQDTQYF. The rearrangement links TRBV30 to TRBJ2-3; possibly TRBD1 for D (5 bases). Per germline, CDR1 GTSNPN and CDR2 SVGIG (reference sequence). The CDR3 has 17 amino acids. The germline V and J ends were trimmed by 2 bases and 5 bases, with 23 bases remaining between them.

This sequence joins TRBV6-1 and TRBJ2-3; D remains ambiguous. The CDR3 has 13 residues. Germline loops: CDR1 MNHNS, CDR2 SASEGT. Trimming shortened V by 3 bases and J by 2 bases, and 6 bases separated the two germline ends. CDR3 sequence: CASSDRFTDTQYF. The CDR3 region has the DNA TGTGCCAGCAGTGACAGGTTCACAGATACGCAGTATTTT.

The chain has TRBV5-1 and TRBJ1-3; possibly TRBD1 for D (6 bases). V was clipped by 4 bases and J by 5 bases, with 22 bases between them. The CDR3 extends over 17 amino acids. From germline, CDR1 is SGHRS and CDR2 YFSETQ. The CDR3 sequence is CASSPGAGTEKRNTIYF. The CDR3 DNA reads TGCGCCAGCAGCCCGGGGGCCGGGACCGAAAAACGAAACACCATATATTTT.

This clone was seen a few times. The chain has TRBV29-1 and TRBJ1-1; 9 nucleotides align to TRBD1. The V gene's germline CDR1 is SQVTM and CDR2 ANQGSEA. The CDR3 extends over 15 amino acids. The J segment lost 1 base and the V segment lost 5 bases, leaving 8 bases of the junction unmatched. The CDR3 sequence: CSVSRWTGANTEAFF. The CDR3 coding sequence is TGCAGCGTTTCCCGATGGACAGGGGCGAACACTGAAGCTTTCTTT.

Written as DNA, the CDR3 is TGTGCCAGTAGTATGACAGATAGCAATCAGCCCCAGCATTTT. It codes for CASSMTDSNQPQHF. The rearrangement links TRBV19 to TRBJ1-5, with a tentative D call TRBD1 (5 bases). Trimming pared 3 bases from V and 0 bases from J, leaving 6 bases between. The CDR3 extends over 14 amino acids. From germline, CDR1 is LNHDA and CDR2 SQIVND (reference sequence).

This clone was picked up a small number of times. The V call is TRBV2, the J call TRBJ2-7; no definite D call. Germline CDR1 is SNHLY and CDR2 is FYNNEI. The length of the CDR3 is 13 residues. Trimming took off 7 bases at V and 7 bases at J, with 17 bases between the two ends. CDR3 coding DNA: TGTGCCAGCACCTTCGAAGCCGTTGGTGAGCAGTACTTC. It encodes CASTFEAVGEQYF.

In this sample, this clone turned up a few times. The chain joins TRBV4-1 to TRBJ1-5; weak D call: TRBD1 (6 bases). V gave up 2 bases and J gave up 1 base, with 12 bases separating them. Germline loops: CDR1 MGHRA, CDR2 YSYEKL. The CDR3 spans 16 residues. CDR3 loop: CASSQPTDRSNQPQHF. CDR3 sequence (DNA): TGCGCCAGCAGCCAACCAACCGACAGGAGCAATCAGCCCCAGCATTTT.

This chain's CDR3 is CASSERGRGYTF. Written as DNA, the CDR3 is TGTGCCAGCAGTGAAAGGGGGAGGGGCTACACCTTC. The J gene is TRBJ1-2, the V gene TRBV6-1; TRBD1 might be the D (6 bases). The CDR3 is made up of 12 amino acids. V dropped 2 bases and J dropped 8 bases, with 9 bases sitting between them. Germline-derived CDR1 and CDR2 are MNHNS and SASEGT.

This clone has a handful of counts. The J gene is TRBJ1-2, the V gene TRBV6-1, with D perhaps TRBD1 (5 bases). Germline CDR1 reads MNHNS; CDR2 reads SASEGT. CDR3 length: 14 amino acids. V lost 3 bases and J lost 4, with 12 bases in between. CDR3 residues: CASSEGVPPYGYTF. CDR3 DNA sequence: TGTGCCAGCAGTGAGGGGGTTCCTCCCTATGGCTACACCTTC.

This rearrangement joins TRBV7-9 to TRBJ2-2, with TRBD1 as a possible D gene (6 bases). From germline, CDR1 is SEHNR and CDR2 FQNEAQ (reference sequence). Trimming shortened V by 1 base and J by 4 bases, and 10 bases separated the two germline ends. The CDR3 sequence is 15 residues long. CDR3 amino acids: CASSLGLGGTGELFF. In DNA form, the CDR3 reads TGTGCCAGCAGCTTAGGTCTAGGGGGCACCGGGGAGCTGTTTTTT.

CDR3 in DNA: TGCGCCAGCAGGAAGGACAGCTTCTCTGGAAACACCATATATTTT. It yields the protein CASRKDSFSGNTIYF. V gene TRBV5-1 combines with J gene TRBJ1-3; maybe TRBD1 (6 bases). The CDR3 spans 15 residues. Trimming left V 5 bases short and J 0 bases short, with 12 bases between. Per the germline V gene, CDR1 is SGHRS and CDR2 is YFSETQ. The full variable domain, completed using reference TRBV5-1 and TRBJ1-3, is KAGVTQTPRYLIKTRGQQVTLSCSPISGHRSVSWYQQTPGQGLQFLFEYFSETQRNKGNFPGRFSGRQFSNSRSEMNVSTLELGDSALYLCASRKDSFSGNTIYFGEGSWLTVV.

This clone was counted between two and nine times. The chain carries TRBV19 and TRBJ2-4; TRBD2 aligns across 8 bases. V shed 3 bases, J shed 6 bases, and the junction held 7 bases outside the gene matches. Germline assignment: CDR1 LNHDA and CDR2 SQIVND (reference sequence). The CDR3 has 15 amino acids. The CDR3 sequence is CASSMRGALGNIQYF. CDR3 in DNA: TGTGCCAGTAGTATGCGGGGGGCGTTAGGAAACATTCAGTACTTC.

This chain connects TRBV29-1 to TRBJ2-5; perhaps TRBD2 as D (5 bases). Germline CDR1 SQVTM, CDR2 ANQGSEA. Between the trimmed V and J ends, which lost 2 bases and 5 bases, there was a span of 12 bases. The CDR3 is 13 amino acids. DNA of the CDR3: TGCAGCGTTGAAATGGAGGCCGGGGAGACCCAGTACTTC. Translated, it gives CSVEMEAGETQYF.

V is TRBV29-1 and J is TRBJ2-3; maybe TRBD1 (6 bases). Germline lookup yields CDR1 SQVTM and CDR2 ANQGSEA. Trimming took off 6 bases at V and 2 bases at J, with 18 bases between the two ends. This CDR3 spans 15 amino acids. In DNA form, the CDR3 reads TGCAGCGTCGAGGGGACAAGCAGCTCCACAGATACGCAGTATTTT. This codes for CSVEGTSSSTDTQYF.

The chain employs TRBV5-1 and TRBJ2-3, with TRBD1 matching 7 bases. The V gene end was trimmed by 3 bases and the J gene end by 0 bases; junction bases not matched to a gene: 7. There are 16 residues in the CDR3. CDR1 SGHRS and CDR2 YFSETQ come from the germline V gene. The CDR3 coding sequence is TGCGCCAGCAGCTGGTCAGGGGGATCTAGCACAGATACGCAGTATTTT. Translation gives CASSWSGGSSTDTQYF. Based on the CDR3 plus reference TRBV5-1 and TRBJ2-3, the full variable domain is KAGVTQTPRYLIKTRGQQVTLSCSPISGHRSVSWYQQTPGQGLQFLFEYFSETQRNKGNFPGRFSGRQFSNSRSEMNVSTLELGDSALYLCASSWSGGSSTDTQYFGPGTRLTVL.